Listed below are T cell receptor beta chains from one sample, sequenced in a study of human T cells and chemical hapten exposure. TCRdb ran MiXCR on the RACE reads and lists one entry per CDR3 protein. Of 240,000 or so distinct CDR3 sequences listed, more than 6.5% are singletons. The specimen was whole blood, collected in connection with sensitization to the hapten diphenylcyclopropenone (DPC). These receptors all stem from a woman between 35 and 50 years old with alopecia areata. Some clones in this sample may be carry-over from other donors' samples. The CDR3 runs from the conserved cysteine through the conserved F or W. The D gene is left open where the match is weak. Clone size, where shown, is once, few, many, or a class for clones that have expanded.

j_call	v_call	clone_size	d_call	cdr3_nt	cdr3_aa
TRBJ1-3	TRBV4-3	few	.	TGCGCCAGCAGCCAGGAACGACAGGTGGCTGGAAACACCATATATTTT	CASSQERQVAGNTIYF
TRBJ1-2	TRBV28	few	TRBD1	TGTGCCAGCAGTTTATCGGGACAGGGGATCTATGGCTACACCTTC	CASSLSGQGIYGYTF
TRBJ2-1	TRBV4-3	few	TRBD2	TGCGCCAGCAGCCATAGACTAGCGGGAGGGGACAATGAGCAGTTCTTC	CASSHRLAGGDNEQFF
TRBJ1-1	TRBV7-2	few	.	TGTGCCAGCAGCTCGCCTGGGGCACAGGGCTTAGAAGCTTTCTTT	CASSSPGAQGLEAFF
TRBJ1-5	TRBV10-3	.	.	TGTGCCACCAAGGATAGCAATCAGCCCCAGCATTTT	CATKDSNQPQHF
TRBJ1-5	TRBV20-1	few	.	TGCAGTGCGGGAGAGGGCGGGAGCAATCAGCCCCAGCATTTT	CSAGEGGSNQPQHF
TRBJ2-3	TRBV29-1	.	.	TGCGCCCAGGGGGGGTCCAGCACAGATACGCAGTATTTT	CAQGGSSTDTQYF
TRBJ2-1	TRBV7-2	.	.	TGTGCCAGCAGTTCTTTACCCCGAGGGACCTACAATGAGCAGTTCTTC	CASSSLPRGTYNEQFF
TRBJ1-1	TRBV9	many	.	TGTGCCAGCAGCGTAGCTATCGAATCGGTGGGCGCTGAAGCTTTCTTT	CASSVAIESVGAEAFF
TRBJ2-7	TRBV6-2/TRBV6-3	many	TRBD2	TGTGCCAGCAGACCGGCCGGGACTAGCTCCTACGAGCAGTACTTC	CASRPAGTSSYEQYF
TRBJ2-2	TRBV29-1	.	TRBD1	TGCAGCGTTGAGACAGGGTTAGACACCGGGGAGCTGTTTTTT	CSVETGLDTGELFF
TRBJ1-1	TRBV12-3/TRBV12-4	few	TRBD1	TGTGCCAGCAGTTTAGGGACAGGGCTCAGAAACACTGAAGCTTTCTTT	CASSLGTGLRNTEAFF
TRBJ1-2	TRBV6-2/TRBV6-3	few	.	TGTGCCAGCAGTTACGTGGACCGGACTAACTATGGCTACACCTTC	CASSYVDRTNYGYTF
TRBJ2-7	TRBV12-3/TRBV12-4	.	TRBD2	TGTGCCAGCAGTACGAGCGGGAGTGCGTCCTACGAGCAGTACTTC	CASSTSGSASYEQYF
TRBJ1-3	TRBV7-9	.	.	TGTGCCAGCAGCCCCCTGGGGGTCCTAGGAAACACCATATATTTT	CASSPLGVLGNTIYF
TRBJ2-1	TRBV15	.	.	TGTGCCACCAGCAGAGCACCTACGGGAGCGGGTAATGAGCAGTTCTTC	CATSRAPTGAGNEQFF
TRBJ2-6	TRBV5-1	.	TRBD1	TGCGCCAGCAGCCTGGCAGGGGGCGTACTGAGCTCTGGGGCCAACGTCCTGACTTTC	CASSLAGGVLSSGANVLTF
TRBJ1-5	TRBV12-3/TRBV12-4	few	.	TGTGCCAGCAGCTTAGACTCTTTCGTAGGACCCCAGCATTTT	CASSLDSFVGPQHF
TRBJ2-3	TRBV20-1	few	.	TGCAGTGCCCAACTGGCGGCTAGCACAGATACGCAGTATTTT	CSAQLAASTDTQYF
TRBJ2-5	TRBV2	many	TRBD2	TGTGCCAGCAAGTTCACTCGAACTAGCGATGAGACCCAGTACTTC	CASKFTRTSDETQYF
TRBJ2-5	TRBV11-2	.	.	TGTGCCAGCAGCTTAGGAGGCCAGGGTGGTTTCTCGACCCAGTACTTC	CASSLGGQGGFSTQYF
TRBJ1-5	TRBV6-2/TRBV6-3	few	TRBD1	TGTGCCAGCAGGCCTGGACTGGGACAGCTTATGAATCAGCCCCAGCATTTT	CASRPGLGQLMNQPQHF
TRBJ2-3	TRBV28	many	.	TGTGCCACCCTTCAGGGAGTTTACACAGATACGCAGTATTTT	CATLQGVYTDTQYF